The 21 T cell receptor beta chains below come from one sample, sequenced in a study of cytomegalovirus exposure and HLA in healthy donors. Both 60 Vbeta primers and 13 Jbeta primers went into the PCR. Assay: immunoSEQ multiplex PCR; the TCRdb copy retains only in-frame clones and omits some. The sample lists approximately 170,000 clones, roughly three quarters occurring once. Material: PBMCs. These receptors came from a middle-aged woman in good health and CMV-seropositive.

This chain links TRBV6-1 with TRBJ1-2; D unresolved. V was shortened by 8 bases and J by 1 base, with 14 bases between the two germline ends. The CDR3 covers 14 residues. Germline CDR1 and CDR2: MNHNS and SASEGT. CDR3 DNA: TGTGCCAGCCTCGCGGGGTCGCTTAACTATGGCTACACCTTC. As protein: CASLAGSLNYGYTF.

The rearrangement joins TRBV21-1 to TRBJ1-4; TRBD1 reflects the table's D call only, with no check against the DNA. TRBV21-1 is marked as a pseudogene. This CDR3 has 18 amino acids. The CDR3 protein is CASSNCRFRTAVYEKLFF. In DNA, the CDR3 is TGTGCCAGCAGCAATTGTAGATTTCGGACAGCAGTTTATGAAAAACTGTTTTTT.

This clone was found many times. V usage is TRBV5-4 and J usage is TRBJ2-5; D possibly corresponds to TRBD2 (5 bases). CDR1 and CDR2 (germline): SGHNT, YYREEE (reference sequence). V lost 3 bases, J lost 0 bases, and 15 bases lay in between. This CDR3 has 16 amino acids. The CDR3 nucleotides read TGTGCCAGCAGCTACCTAGCAACGGGTTACCAAGAGACCCAGTACTTC. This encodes CASSYLATGYQETQYF.

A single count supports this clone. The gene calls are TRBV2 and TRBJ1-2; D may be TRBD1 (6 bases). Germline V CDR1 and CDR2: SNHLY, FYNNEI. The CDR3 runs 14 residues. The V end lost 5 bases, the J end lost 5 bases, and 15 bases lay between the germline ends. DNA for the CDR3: TGTGCCAGCAGTCGGAACCTACAGGGATATGGCTACACCTTC. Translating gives CASSRNLQGYGYTF.

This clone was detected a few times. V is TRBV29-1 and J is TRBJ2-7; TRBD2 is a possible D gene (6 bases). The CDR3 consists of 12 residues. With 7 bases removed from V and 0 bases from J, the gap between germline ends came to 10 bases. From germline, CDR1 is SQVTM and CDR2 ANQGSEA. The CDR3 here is CSAKEGSYEQYF. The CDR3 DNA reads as TGCAGCGCCAAGGAGGGCTCCTACGAGCAGTACTTC.

CDR3 region: CASSIVDQGESYNTGELFF. The CDR3 coding sequence is TGTGCCAGCAGCATAGTAGACCAGGGGGAGTCCTACAACACCGGGGAGCTGTTTTTT. The chain carries TRBV28 and TRBJ2-2, with TRBD1 matching over 7 bases. CDR1 is MDHEN, CDR2 SYDVKM, per germline. The CDR3 loop spans 19 amino acids. The V segment lost 6 bases and the J segment 2 bases; nucleotides outside the gene matches: 18.

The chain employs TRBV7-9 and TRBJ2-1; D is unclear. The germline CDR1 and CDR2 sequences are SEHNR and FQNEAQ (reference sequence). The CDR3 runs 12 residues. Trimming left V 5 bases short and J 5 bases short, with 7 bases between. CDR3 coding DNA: TGTGCCAGCAGCCAATTTGACAATGAGCAGTTCTTC. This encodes CASSQFDNEQFF.

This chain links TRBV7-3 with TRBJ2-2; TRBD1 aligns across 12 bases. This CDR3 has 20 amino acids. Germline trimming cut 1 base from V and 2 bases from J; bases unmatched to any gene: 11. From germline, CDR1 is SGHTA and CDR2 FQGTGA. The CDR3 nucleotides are TGTGCCAGCAGCTTAATCGGGGTCGGCGGGACAGGGGGCAACACCGGGGAGCTGTTTTTT. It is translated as CASSLIGVGGTGGNTGELFF.

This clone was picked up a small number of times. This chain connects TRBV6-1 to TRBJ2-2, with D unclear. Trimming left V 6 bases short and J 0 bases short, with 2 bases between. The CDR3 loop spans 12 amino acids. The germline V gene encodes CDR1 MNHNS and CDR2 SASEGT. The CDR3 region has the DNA TGTGCCAGCAGCACGAACACCGGGGAGCTGTTTTTT. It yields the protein CASSTNTGELFF.

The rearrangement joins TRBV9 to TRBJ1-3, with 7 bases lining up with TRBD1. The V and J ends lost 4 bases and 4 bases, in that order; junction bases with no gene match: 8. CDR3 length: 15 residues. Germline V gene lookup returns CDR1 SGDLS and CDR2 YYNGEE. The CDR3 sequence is CASSTGVSSGNTIYF. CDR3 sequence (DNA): TGTGCCAGCAGCACAGGGGTGTCTTCCGGAAACACCATATATTTT.

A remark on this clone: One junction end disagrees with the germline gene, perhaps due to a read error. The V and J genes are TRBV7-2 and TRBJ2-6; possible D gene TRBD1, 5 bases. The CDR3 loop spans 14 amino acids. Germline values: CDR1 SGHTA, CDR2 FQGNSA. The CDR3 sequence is CASSLGGGANGLTF. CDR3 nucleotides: TGTGCCAGCAGCTTAGGAGGTGGGGCCAACGGCCTGACTTTC.

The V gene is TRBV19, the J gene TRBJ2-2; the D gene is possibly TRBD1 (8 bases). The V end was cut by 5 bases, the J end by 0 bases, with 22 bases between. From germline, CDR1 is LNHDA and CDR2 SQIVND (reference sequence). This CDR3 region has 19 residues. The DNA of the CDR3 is TGTGCCAGTAGTCGATGGGGAGGGACAGGCTCAACGAACACCGGGGAGCTGTTTTTT. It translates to CASSRWGGTGSTNTGELFF.

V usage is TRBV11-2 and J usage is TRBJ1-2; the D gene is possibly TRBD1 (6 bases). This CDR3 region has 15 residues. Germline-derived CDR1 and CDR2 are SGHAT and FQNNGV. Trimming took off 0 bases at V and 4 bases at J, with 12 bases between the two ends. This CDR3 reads CASSLDLGDIYGYTF. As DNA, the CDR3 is TGTGCCAGCAGCTTAGATCTGGGGGACATCTATGGCTACACCTTC.

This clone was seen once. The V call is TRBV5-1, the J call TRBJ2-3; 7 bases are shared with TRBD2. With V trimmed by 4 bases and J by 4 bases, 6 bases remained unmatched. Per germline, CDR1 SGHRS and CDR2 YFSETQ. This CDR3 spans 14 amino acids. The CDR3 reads CASSGTSAADTQYF. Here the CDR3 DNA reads TGCGCCAGCAGCGGAACTAGCGCTGCAGATACGCAGTATTTT.

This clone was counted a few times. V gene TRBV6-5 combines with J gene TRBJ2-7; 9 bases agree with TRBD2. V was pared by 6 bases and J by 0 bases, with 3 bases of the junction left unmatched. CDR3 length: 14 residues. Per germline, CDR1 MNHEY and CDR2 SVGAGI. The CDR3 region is CASRRTSDSYEQYF. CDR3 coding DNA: TGTGCCAGCAGGCGGACTAGCGACTCCTACGAGCAGTACTTC.

DNA for the CDR3: TGCGCCAGCAGCCCGCAGACAAGCTACAATGAGCAGTTCTTC. This encodes CASSPQTSYNEQFF. This sequence joins TRBV5-1 and TRBJ2-1; D is unclear. CDR3 length: 14 residues. Germline CDR1 SGHRS, CDR2 YFSETQ. The ends were cut back, 4 bases at V and 3 bases at J, with 11 bases in the middle.

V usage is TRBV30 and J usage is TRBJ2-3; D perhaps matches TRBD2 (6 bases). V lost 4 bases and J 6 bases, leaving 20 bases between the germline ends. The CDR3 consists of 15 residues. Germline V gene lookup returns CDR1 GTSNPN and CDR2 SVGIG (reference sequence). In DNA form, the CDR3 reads TGTGCCTGGACCCCCGGGACTTCAGGTCGGGATACGCAGTATTTT. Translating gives CAWTPGTSGRDTQYF.

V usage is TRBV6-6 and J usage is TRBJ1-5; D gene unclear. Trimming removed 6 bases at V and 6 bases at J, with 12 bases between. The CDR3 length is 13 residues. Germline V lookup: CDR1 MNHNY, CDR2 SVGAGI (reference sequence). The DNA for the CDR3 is TGTGCCAGCAGCCGGGGAGTCGGTCAGCCCCAGCATTTT. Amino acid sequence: CASSRGVGQPQHF.

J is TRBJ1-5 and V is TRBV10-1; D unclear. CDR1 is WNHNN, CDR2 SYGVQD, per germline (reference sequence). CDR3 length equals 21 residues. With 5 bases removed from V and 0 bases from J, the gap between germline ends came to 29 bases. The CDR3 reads CASSSPRRVQEKCYSNQPQHF. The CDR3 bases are TGCGCCAGCAGTTCCCCCCGGCGGGTTCAGGAAAAATGCTATAGCAATCAGCCCCAGCATTTT.

The CDR3 loop reads CASSLLIAGSTDTQYF. CDR3 nucleotide sequence: TGTGCCAGCAGCTTGTTAATAGCGGGCAGCACAGATACGCAGTATTTT. The genes are TRBV5-4 and TRBJ2-3; 7 positions match TRBD2. The V and J ends lost 1 base and 0 bases, in that order; junction bases with no gene match: 5. Germline V gives CDR1 SGHNT, CDR2 YYREEE (reference sequence). The length of the CDR3 is 16 residues.

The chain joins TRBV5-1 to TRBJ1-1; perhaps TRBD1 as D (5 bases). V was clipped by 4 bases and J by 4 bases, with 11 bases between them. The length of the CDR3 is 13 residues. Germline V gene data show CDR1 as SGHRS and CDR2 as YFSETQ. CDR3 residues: CASSSQGTTEAFF. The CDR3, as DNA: TGCGCCAGCAGCAGCCAGGGTACCACTGAAGCTTTCTTT.